The next 19 T cell receptor beta chains were all read from a single sample in a study of spatial heterogeneity in lung cancer. MiXCR, run by TCRdb on the 5' RACE reads, gives a single entry per CDR3 protein. The sample shows some 13,000 distinct CDR3 sequences, less than 4.5% of them seen only once. Time point given: sample taken at primary tumor resection. This material consisted of PBMCs, taken at surgery. All receptors come from a male donor with early-stage non-small cell lung cancer.

This clonotype was seen repeatedly, ten times or more. V gene TRBV5-1 combines with J gene TRBJ2-7, with D unclear. Germline V CDR1 and CDR2: SGHRS, YFSETQ. CDR3 length: 14 residues. Deletions cut 4 bases from V and 6 bases from J, with 17 bases between. CDR3 coding DNA: TGCGCCAGCAGCCCCCTCGGGCCACGAACCGAGCAGTACTTC. This sequence encodes CASSPLGPRTEQYF.

This clonotype occurred many times. The chain links TRBV4-2 to TRBJ2-5; 11 bases align to TRBD1. Germline V gene lookup returns CDR1 LGHNA and CDR2 YNFKEQ. This CDR3 comprises 15 residues. Trimming took 4 bases from V and 5 from J; bases not matched to a gene: 6. The CDR3 loop reads CASSPRTGGRETQYF. For the CDR3, the DNA is TGTGCCAGCAGCCCTCGGACAGGGGGCCGGGAGACCCAGTACTTC.

The sample holds many counts of this clonotype. The chain links TRBV18 to TRBJ2-2; 7 nucleotides agree with TRBD2. This CDR3 comprises 17 residues. Germline V CDR1 and CDR2: KGHSH, LQKENI. V lost 0 bases and J lost 5; bases outside the gene matches: 9. DNA for the CDR3: TGTGCCAGCTCACCACCGGCGACGGGGGGTACAACCGGGGAGCTGTTTTTT. This encodes CASSPPATGGTTGELFF.

This clonotype was counted many times. The chain recombines TRBV6-2 or TRBV6-3 with TRBJ2-3; D ambiguous. The V and J ends lost 9 bases and 0 bases respectively, with 10 bases between them. CDR3 length equals 13 residues. Per germline, CDR1 MNHEY and CDR2 SVGEGT. As DNA, the CDR3 is TGTGCCAGTCGACAAGCTAGCACAGATACGCAGTATTTT. Translation gives CASRQASTDTQYF.

This clonotype has a count of ten or more. The gene calls are TRBV7-2 and TRBJ1-1; 8 bases fit TRBD1. Per germline, CDR1 SGHTA and CDR2 FQGNSA. The V gene end was trimmed by 5 bases and the J gene end by 3 bases; junction bases not matched to a gene: 5. CDR3 length: 14 amino acids. The CDR3 loop is CASSATGGYTEAFF. In DNA form, the CDR3 reads TGTGCCAGCAGCGCTACAGGGGGATACACTGAAGCTTTCTTT.

This clonotype was recorded at least ten times. The CDR3 DNA reads as TGTGCCAGCAGCTCCACAGGTGGCCAAGAGACCCAGTACTTC. Its translation is CASSSTGGQETQYF. The chain has TRBV7-9 and TRBJ2-5; maybe TRBD1 (5 bases). V was pared by 4 bases and J by 1 base, with 10 bases between. The CDR3 consists of 14 residues. Germline assignment: CDR1 SEHNR and CDR2 FQNEAQ (reference sequence).

This clonotype was observed at least ten times. The chain uses TRBV6-6 and TRBJ2-1; 12 nucleotides match TRBD2. This CDR3 has 14 residues. V was pared by 6 bases and J by 6 bases, with 3 bases of the junction left unmatched. Germline lookup yields CDR1 MNHNY and CDR2 SVGAGI (reference sequence). CDR3 DNA: TGTGCCAGCAGCAGACTAGCGGGGGCCAATGAGCAGTTCTTC. Translation: CASSRLAGANEQFF.

This clonotype has a count of ten or more. The chain links TRBV7-6 to TRBJ1-4, with a weak D call TRBD1 (6 bases). This CDR3 is 15 amino acids long. CDR1 SGHVS and CDR2 FNYEAQ come from the germline V gene. Trimming removed 1 base from V and 6 bases from J, with 12 bases in between. The CDR3 loop is CASSLEGGWDEKLFF. The CDR3 DNA is TGTGCCAGCAGCTTAGAGGGGGGCTGGGATGAAAAACTGTTTTTT.

This clonotype was recorded a few times. The chain couples TRBV12-3 or TRBV12-4 to TRBJ1-5, with a tentative D call TRBD1 (5 bases). The CDR3 length is 14 residues. V lost 6 bases, J lost 1 base, and 10 bases lay in between. The CDR3 loop is CASSKGLSNQPQHF. The CDR3 bases are TGTGCCAGCAGCAAGGGACTGAGCAATCAGCCCCAGCATTTT.

This clonotype was seen repeatedly, ten times or more. The rearrangement uses TRBV28 and TRBJ1-5, with D tentatively TRBD1 (6 bases). With 3 bases removed from V and 9 bases from J, the gap between germline ends came to 21 bases. The V gene's germline CDR1 is MDHEN and CDR2 SYDVKM. The CDR3 extends over 16 amino acids. The CDR3 region is CASSFAGRGGFGPQHF. The CDR3 DNA reads as TGTGCCAGCAGTTTTGCGGGTAGGGGGGGATTTGGGCCCCAGCATTTT.

This clonotype showed up many times. The junction departs from germline at one end; a sequencing error may be responsible. The chain uses TRBV20-1 and TRBJ2-1, with TRBD1 identical over 8 bases. CDR3 length: 14 amino acids. The germline V gene has CDR1 DFQATT and CDR2 SNEGSKA (reference sequence). The CDR3 sequence is CSARDRGLYNEQFF. The CDR3 DNA reads TGCAGTGCTCGAGACAGGGGCCTCTACAATGAGCAGTTCTTC.

This clonotype was seen a handful of times. The chain has TRBV9 and TRBJ2-2; TRBD2 matches at 7 bases. Germline V CDR1 and CDR2: SGDLS, YYNGEE. This CDR3 region has 16 residues. The J segment lost 2 bases and the V segment lost 2 bases, leaving 6 bases of the junction unmatched. The CDR3 is CASSVWGLPNTGELFF. In nucleotides, the CDR3 is TGTGCCAGCAGCGTGTGGGGACTACCAAACACCGGGGAGCTGTTTTTT.

This clonotype came up many times. The gene calls are TRBV9 and TRBJ2-7; D unresolved. The germline gives CDR1 SGDLS, CDR2 YYNGEE. V gave up 3 bases and J gave up 2 bases, with 18 bases separating them. The CDR3 spans 16 residues. The CDR3 loop reads CASSESLGLIPYEQYF. The CDR3, as DNA: TGTGCCAGCAGCGAGTCCCTCGGGTTAATTCCCTACGAGCAGTACTTC.

This clonotype was counted between two and nine times. This chain connects TRBV7-2 to TRBJ1-5; D is unclear. This CDR3 comprises 13 residues. From germline, CDR1 is SGHTA and CDR2 FQGNSA. Trimming left V 0 bases short and J 6 bases short, with 6 bases between. The CDR3 DNA reads as TGTGCCAGCAGCTTAGCGCGGGGTCAGCCCCAGCATTTT. Its protein product is CASSLARGQPQHF.

This clonotype was counted ten times or more. The V and J genes are TRBV10-3 and TRBJ2-5; TRBD2 matches at 8 bases. The CDR3 has 14 amino acids. Germline V CDR1 and CDR2: ENHRY, SYGVKD. J gave up 5 bases and V 0 bases, and 2 bases lay outside the gene matches. Here the CDR3 DNA reads TGTGCCATCAGTGAGTCGACTAGCGCGGAGACCCAGTACTTC. This translates into CAISESTSAETQYF.

Relative to its sample, this clonotype is large. This sequence joins TRBV7-9 and TRBJ2-5, with TRBD1 identical over 9 bases. CDR3 length: 15 residues. With V trimmed by 5 bases and J by 4 bases, 8 bases remained unmatched. Germline V gives CDR1 SEHNR, CDR2 FQNEAQ (reference sequence). The CDR3 loop reads CASSPQGARGETQYF. In nucleotides, the CDR3 is TGTGCCAGCAGCCCACAGGGGGCGCGGGGAGAGACCCAGTACTTC. The variable domain in full, completed from reference TRBV7-9 and TRBJ2-5, reads DTGVSQNPRHKITKRGQNVTFRCDPISEHNRLYWYRQTLGQGPEFLTYFQNEAQLEKSRLLSDRFSAERPKGSFSTLEIQRTEQGDSAMYLCASSPQGARGETQYFGPGTRLLVL.

Ten or more counts support this clonotype. V and J are TRBV7-8 and TRBJ2-5, with TRBD1 matching over 7 bases. The CDR3 is 13 residues long. From germline, CDR1 is SGHVS and CDR2 FQNEAQ. V trimming: 5 bases; J trimming: 2 bases; junction bases outside the gene matches: 2. The CDR3 loop reads CASSPDRQETQYF. The CDR3 nucleotides are TGTGCCAGCAGCCCGGACAGGCAAGAGACCCAGTACTTC.

At least ten counts were recorded for this clonotype. V gene TRBV2 combines with J gene TRBJ2-3; D is unresolved. Germline lookup yields CDR1 SNHLY and CDR2 FYNNEI. Trimming shortened V by 5 bases and J by 4 bases, and 7 bases separated the two germline ends. This CDR3 has 12 residues. CDR3 nucleotide sequence: TGTGCCAGCAGTTCGACCGCAGATACGCAGTATTTT. Protein product: CASSSTADTQYF.

This clonotype was detected ten times or more. The chain has TRBV19 and TRBJ1-5; the D is unclear. CDR1 is LNHDA, CDR2 SQIVND, per germline (reference sequence). The CDR3 is made up of 14 amino acids. The ends were cut back, 10 bases at V and 9 bases at J, with 22 bases in the middle. DNA of the CDR3: TGTGCCACCCGGACCCCGGCTGAGTTTCGGCCCCAGCATTTT. Amino acid sequence: CATRTPAEFRPQHF.